These 17 T cell receptor beta chains were all obtained from the same sample, sequenced in a study of cytomegalovirus exposure and HLA in healthy donors. Some clones are missing from TCRdb's copy, which holds only in-frame ones; the method was immunoSEQ multiplex PCR. The sample consists of about 130,000 clones, roughly 90% of them appearing once. The sequencing input was PBMCs. The receptors shown here come from a young man in good health and CMV-seronegative.

The chain uses TRBV11-2 and TRBJ1-2, with TRBD1 identical over 7 bases. The V gene's germline CDR1 is SGHAT and CDR2 FQNNGV. The CDR3 has 16 residues. Trimming cost V 4 bases and J 4 bases; bases outside gene matches: 12. DNA for the CDR3: TGTGCCAGCAGCTCCCTCTCCAGGGGGACTGGCTATGGCTACACCTTC. Encoded protein: CASSSLSRGTGYGYTF.

The CDR3 loop reads CASSPTYPREAEQPQHF. CDR3 DNA: TGTGCCAGCAGTCCAACCTACCCCCGGGAAGCTGAACAGCCCCAGCATTTT. The J gene is TRBJ1-5, the V gene TRBV27; D is ambiguous. The CDR3 runs to 17 residues. With 5 bases removed from V and 7 bases from J, the gap between germline ends came to 24 bases. Germline CDR1 reads MNHEY; CDR2 reads SMNVEV (reference sequence).

The CDR3 nucleotides are TGTGCCAGTAGTAAGACAGGGTCGGGCGAGCAGTACTTC. As protein: CASSKTGSGEQYF. The chain is built from TRBV19 and TRBJ2-7; 7 nucleotides align to TRBD1. The CDR3 extends over 13 amino acids. With V trimmed by 4 bases and J by 6 bases, 6 bases remained unmatched. The germline V gene has CDR1 LNHDA and CDR2 SQIVND (reference sequence).

V is TRBV28 and J is TRBJ1-2; 8 nucleotides match TRBD1. Germline V lookup: CDR1 MDHEN, CDR2 SYDVKM. CDR3 size: 13 residues. The J segment lost 7 bases and the V segment lost 3 bases, leaving 4 bases of the junction unmatched. The CDR3, as DNA: TGTGCCAGCAGTTTTCAGGGGGCGAGTGGCTACACCTTC. Translating gives CASSFQGASGYTF.

The chain joins TRBV4-3 to TRBJ2-7, with D possibly being TRBD1 (5 bases). The germline V and J ends were trimmed by 0 bases and 4 bases, with 13 bases remaining between them. In germline, CDR1 is LGHNA, CDR2 YSLEER. The CDR3 spans 15 residues. The CDR3 region is CASSQEGRAIYEQYF. For the CDR3, the DNA is TGCGCCAGCAGCCAAGAGGGCAGGGCAATTTACGAGCAGTACTTC.

This chain links TRBV9 with TRBJ1-1; TRBD1 agrees at 7 bases. J lost 12 bases, V lost 3 bases, and 5 bases had no gene match. Germline-derived CDR1 and CDR2 are SGDLS and YYNGEE. The CDR3 sequence is 11 residues long. The CDR3 bases are TGTGCCAGCAGCGCCACAGGGGAAACTTTCTTT. Translated: CASSATGETFF.

A few counts support this clone. The V call is TRBV4-1, the J call TRBJ2-7; weak D call: TRBD2 (6 bases). Trimming shortened V by 0 bases and J by 4 bases, and 13 bases separated the two germline ends. The germline gives CDR1 MGHRA, CDR2 YSYEKL. The CDR3 is 15 amino acids. The CDR3 is CASSQEPGLGYEQYF. The CDR3 DNA reads TGCGCCAGCAGCCAAGAGCCGGGACTCGGGTACGAGCAGTACTTC.

J is TRBJ2-3 and V is TRBV10-3; 10 bases fit TRBD2. V lost 8 bases to trimming and J lost 2 bases; unmatched junction nucleotides: 7. The CDR3 loop spans 15 amino acids. Germline CDR1 reads ENHRY; CDR2 reads SYGVKD. The CDR3 sequence: CAIGASGGPTDTQYF. As DNA, the CDR3 is TGTGCCATCGGTGCTAGCGGGGGACCCACAGATACGCAGTATTTT.

V gene TRBV29-1 combines with J gene TRBJ1-1; the D gene is possibly TRBD1 (5 bases). V lost 4 bases, J lost 0 bases, and 9 bases lay in between. The CDR3 is 13 amino acids. Germline V CDR1 and CDR2: SQVTM, ANQGSEA. The CDR3 sequence is CSVGRQMNTEAFF. The CDR3 bases are TGCAGCGTTGGGCGACAGATGAACACTGAAGCTTTCTTT. The full variable domain, with the rest looked up from reference TRBV29-1 and TRBJ1-1, is SAVISQKPSRDICQRGTSLTIQCQVDSQVTMMFWYRQQPGQSLTLIATANQGSEATYESGFVIDKFPISRPNLTFSTLTVSNMSPEDSSIYLCSVGRQMNTEAFFGQGTRLTVV.

This rearrangement joins TRBV7-3 to TRBJ2-1, with D perhaps TRBD1 (6 bases). The germline V gene encodes CDR1 SGHTA and CDR2 FQGTGA. The CDR3 runs 13 residues. V was clipped by 5 bases and J by 8 bases, with 13 bases between them. The CDR3 sequence is CASSKQGLDEQFF. The CDR3, as DNA: TGTGCCAGCAGCAAACAGGGTTTGGATGAGCAGTTCTTC.

The V gene is TRBV28, the J gene TRBJ2-5; the D is unclear. V was cut by 5 bases and J by 5 bases, with 12 bases left in between. The germline gives CDR1 MDHEN, CDR2 SYDVKM. The CDR3 contains 13 residues. Here the CDR3 DNA reads TGTGCCAGCAGTCCAACGGGTTCGGAGACCCAGTACTTC. Its protein product is CASSPTGSETQYF.

The chain has TRBV28 and TRBJ2-1; 7 nucleotides align to TRBD1. Germline CDR1 reads MDHEN; CDR2 reads SYDVKM. Trimming took 1 base from V and 4 from J; bases not matched to a gene: 10. This CDR3 contains 17 residues. Here the CDR3 reads CASSLSGTVPPYNEQFF. The CDR3 coding sequence is TGTGCCAGCAGTTTATCCGGGACAGTTCCCCCTTACAATGAGCAGTTCTTC.

V is TRBV11-2 and J is TRBJ1-2; possibly TRBD1 for D (5 bases). The CDR3 totals 15 residues. V was shortened by 7 bases and J by 5 bases, with 20 bases between the two germline ends. Germline V gives CDR1 SGHAT, CDR2 FQNNGV. The CDR3 DNA sequence: TGTGCCAGCACCCCCCCACACAGGTCCCTGTATGGCTACACCTTC. Its protein product is CASTPPHRSLYGYTF. The whole variable domain, filled in from reference TRBV11-2 and TRBJ1-2, reads EAGVAQSPRYKIIEKRQSVAFWCNPISGHATLYWYQQILGQGPKLLIQFQNNGVVDDSQLPKDRFSAERLKGVDSTLKIQPAKLEDSAVYLCASTPPHRSLYGYTFGSGTRLTVV.

The chain joins TRBV6-6 to TRBJ1-1, with 7 nucleotides matching TRBD1. The V and J ends lost 4 bases and 0 bases, in that order; junction bases with no gene match: 2. CDR1 is MNHNY and CDR2 is SVGAGI in the germline V gene (reference sequence). This CDR3 contains 14 residues. CDR3 bases: TGTGCCAGCAGTTCGGACAGGATGAACACTGAAGCTTTCTTT. This gives the protein CASSSDRMNTEAFF.

The chain couples TRBV7-9 to TRBJ2-1, with D possibly being TRBD1 (6 bases). From germline, CDR1 is SEHNR and CDR2 FQNEAQ (reference sequence). Trimming took off 1 base at V and 10 bases at J, with 8 bases between the two ends. CDR3 size: 12 residues. CDR3 in amino acids: CASSLGGGEQFF. CDR3 nucleotide sequence: TGTGCCAGCAGCTTAGGTGGGGGCGAGCAGTTCTTC.

This CDR3 is CTSSHSDSPYGYTF. In DNA, the CDR3 is TGCACCAGCAGCCACTCCGACAGCCCCTATGGCTACACCTTC. The chain recombines TRBV1 with TRBJ1-2; the table gives TRBD1 as D, unverified against the DNA. TRBV1 is a recognized pseudogene. The CDR3 runs to 14 residues.

This clone was observed a single time. The chain combines TRBV18 with TRBJ2-7, with a possible D match to TRBD2 (5 bases). This CDR3 contains 15 residues. Germline loops: CDR1 KGHSH, CDR2 LQKENI. V shed 4 bases and J shed 0 bases, with 13 bases lying between them. CDR3 protein: CASSLTTGSSYEQYF. The CDR3 region has the DNA TGTGCCAGCTCACTAACGACGGGAAGCTCCTACGAGCAGTACTTC.